These 10 T cell receptor beta chains were all obtained from the same sample, sequenced in a study of vaccination and CD4 T cells after COVID-19. Cultured CD4+ T cell DNA was sequenced using the Oncomine TCR Beta short-read assay. Via MiXCR, TCRdb re-called the PCR reads, giving one row per CDR3 protein. The sample includes about 5,600 distinct CDR3 sequences, about 43% of them seen just once. Their antigens are not known. The sample's treatment: approximately 9-day PBMC culture with coronavirus spike peptide pools or control peptides (ViraFEST assay). The sample was CD4+ T cells from blood, cultured in vitro. The origin of the receptors is a human donor who had recovered from COVID-19.

V and J are TRBV7-2 and TRBJ1-5, with 8 nucleotides matching TRBD1. Germline values: CDR1 SGHTA, CDR2 FQGNSA. The CDR3 has 13 residues. Unmatched junction bases numbered 3, after V lost 5 bases and J lost 6 bases. CDR3 bases: TGTGCCAGCAGCCCAGGGGGCTCTCAGCCCCAGCATTTT. It is translated as CASSPGGSQPQHF.

This sequence joins TRBV28 and TRBJ2-7, with 15 bases that match TRBD2. The V gene's germline CDR1 is MDHEN and CDR2 SYDVKM. CDR3 length equals 16 residues. Trimming took 4 bases from V and 10 from J; bases not matched to a gene: 11. CDR3 residues: CASSSGTSGRRGAQYF. CDR3 DNA: TGTGCCAGCAGTTCGGGGACTAGCGGGAGGAGGGGAGCACAGTACTTC.

V and J are TRBV7-2 and TRBJ2-7, with 7 nucleotides matching TRBD1. Trimming at V came to 6 bases and at J to 1 base, leaving 3 bases not matched to a gene. In germline, CDR1 is SGHTA, CDR2 FQGNSA. The CDR3 extends over 13 amino acids. CDR3 sequence: CASRKTGSYEQYF. Here the CDR3 DNA reads TGTGCCAGCAGGAAGACAGGGTCCTACGAGCAGTACTTC.

This clonotype appeared once. The CDR3 here is CAISEARNTEAFF. DNA of the CDR3: TGTGCCATCAGTGAGGCCAGGAACACTGAAGCTTTCTTT. The rearrangement links TRBV10-3 to TRBJ1-1; D not certain. Trimming took 2 bases from V and 1 from J, leaving 5 bases between them. The V gene's germline CDR1 is ENHRY and CDR2 SYGVKD. This CDR3 has 13 residues.

By frequency in the sample, this clonotype is medium-sized. The J gene is TRBJ1-6, the V gene TRBV20-1; TRBD1 aligns across 10 bases. Germline V gives CDR1 DFQATT, CDR2 SNEGSKA (reference sequence). After removal of 1 base from V and 10 bases from J, the junction contained 4 bases not matched to a gene. The CDR3 is made up of 14 amino acids. The CDR3 nucleotides read TGCAGTGCTAGAGCCGACAGGGGGCCGTCACCCCTCCACTTT. Encoded protein: CSARADRGPSPLHF.

The V call is TRBV6-1, the J call TRBJ1-2; the D gene is possibly TRBD1 (5 bases). The CDR3 has 13 residues. Trimming left V 6 bases short and J 3 bases short, with 11 bases between. Germline lookup yields CDR1 MNHNS and CDR2 SASEGT. The chain's CDR3 is CASSSGRDYGYTF. The CDR3 bases are TGTGCCAGCAGCTCAGGGAGGGACTATGGCTACACCTTC.

The chain joins TRBV7-4 to TRBJ2-7; unclear D gene. Germline loops: CDR1 SGHVT, CDR2 SQSDAQ. The CDR3 is 11 amino acids. Trimming left V 3 bases short and J 7 bases short, with 7 bases between. CDR3 sequence reads: CASSFLQEQYF. In DNA form, the CDR3 reads TGTGCCAGCAGCTTCCTTCAGGAGCAGTACTTC.

The J gene is TRBJ1-2, the V gene TRBV29-1; D is possibly TRBD1 (5 bases). The CDR3 runs 11 residues. Germline loops: CDR1 SQVTM, CDR2 ANQGSEA. V was clipped by 4 bases and J by 7 bases, with 10 bases between them. CDR3 bases: TGCAGCGTTGGAGGGGAATCTGGCTACACCTTC. It translates to CSVGGESGYTF.

V and J are TRBV20-1 and TRBJ2-7; 7 bases align to TRBD1. Losses at the gene ends were 2 bases for V and 3 bases for J; bases not matched to a gene: 1. CDR1 and CDR2 (germline): DFQATT, SNEGSKA (reference sequence). The CDR3 spans 12 residues. The CDR3 region is CSARRDSYEQYF. CDR3 nucleotide sequence: TGCAGTGCTAGACGGGACAGCTACGAGCAGTACTTC.

The chain is built from TRBV10-3 and TRBJ2-7; 9 bases align to TRBD1. Germline assignment: CDR1 ENHRY and CDR2 SYGVKD. This CDR3 contains 14 residues. After removal of 6 bases from V and 6 bases from J, the junction contained 9 bases not matched to a gene. CDR3 bases: TGTGCCATCAGGGCCCCAGGACAGGGGAGCGAGCAGTACTTC. The encoded protein is CAIRAPGQGSEQYF.